This T cell receptor (beta chain) was identified during a study of early T cells in non-severe SARS-CoV-2 infection. Study-level background: The authors sequenced bulk RNA from unsorted whole blood, leaving chains unpaired.

Researchers tagged individual cDNA molecules with unique molecular identifiers. TCRdb recomputed calls from the 5' RACE reads with MiXCR, one row per CDR3 protein. This table holds fewer than 90,000 distinct CDR3 sequences, around 14% found once. With regard to this clonotype: No antigen is known for it.

Study-wide results and caveats: Comparison of clonotypes with VDJdb favored anti-spike CD8 responses while missing private and CD4 specificities.

This receptor was taken from an adult who was a healthcare worker with PCR-confirmed SARS-CoV-2 infection or an uninfected control (not recorded which). Sequences were obtained from whole blood.

CDR3 coding DNA: TGTGCCAGCAGTTATACCACCGGGACTAGCGGGGGAGATCGTTACTTC. It yields the protein CASSYTTGTSGGDRYF. The chain is built from TRBV27 and TRBJ2-7, with 14 nucleotides matching TRBD2. The CDR3 runs to 16 residues. V shed 4 bases, J shed 13 bases, and the junction held 15 bases outside the gene matches. Germline values: CDR1 MNHEY, CDR2 SMNVEV (reference sequence).